One and the same sample provided the 17 T cell receptor beta chains below, sequenced in a study of T cells in Graves' hyperthyroidism and ophthalmopathy. Template material for amplifying TCR beta CDR3 regions consisted of RNA transcripts. In the first-round RT-PCR of the TCR CDR3, the HTBI primer set was used. TCRdb passed the multiplex PCR reads through MiXCR, listing each CDR3 protein once. The sample lists over 350,000 distinct CDR3 sequences, around 15% occurring once. Sequencing used blood. The receptors were sampled from a young man with Graves' ophthalmopathy.

V and J are TRBV12-3 or TRBV12-4 and TRBJ1-5, with 8 nucleotides matching TRBD1. Unmatched junction bases numbered 10, after V lost 6 bases and J lost 6 bases. There are 15 residues in the CDR3. The CDR3 spells CASSPEAGGAQPQHF. CDR3 DNA: TGTGCCAGCAGCCCGGAGGCAGGGGGCGCTCAGCCCCAGCATTTT.

This clonotype was seen many times. CDR3 sequence: CASSTTSEWSTDTQYF. For the CDR3, the DNA is TGTGCCAGCAGCACCACTAGCGAGTGGTCCACAGATACGCAGTATTTT. The chain recombines TRBV7-9 with TRBJ2-3; 7 positions agree with TRBD2. V was clipped by 5 bases and J by 2 bases; unmatched bases: 10. The CDR3 runs 16 residues. Germline V gene lookup returns CDR1 SEHNR and CDR2 FQNEAQ (reference sequence).

Regarding this clonotype: This could be a read error, since a much larger clone is one nucleotide away. The chain combines TRBV15 with TRBJ2-6, with D tentatively TRBD1 (6 bases). Germline V gene data show CDR1 as LNHNV and CDR2 as YYDKDF (reference sequence). This CDR3 spans 17 amino acids. The ends were cut back, 5 bases at V and 3 bases at J, with 17 bases in the middle. The CDR3 sequence: CATSQENTGFGANVLTF. CDR3 coding DNA: TGTGCCACCAGCCAGGAGAACACAGGGTTTGGGGCCAACGTCCTGACTTTC.

The sample holds many counts of this clonotype. The chain couples TRBV12-3 or TRBV12-4 to TRBJ2-5; unclear D gene. Trimming stripped 7 bases from V and 2 bases from J, with 14 bases between. CDR3 length equals 14 residues. As DNA, the CDR3 is TGTGCCAGCAATCTTGGTGCTGGGCAAGAGACCCAGTACTTC. This sequence encodes CASNLGAGQETQYF.

The rearrangement joins TRBV19 to TRBJ1-5; D perhaps matches TRBD1 (6 bases). V shed 7 bases and J shed 7 bases, with 17 bases lying between them. CDR3 length equals 14 residues. Germline V lookup: CDR1 LNHDA, CDR2 SQIVND (reference sequence). The chain's CDR3 is CASKWGGAEQPQHF. The CDR3 region has the DNA TGTGCCAGTAAGTGGGGGGGGGCTGAGCAGCCCCAGCATTTT.

This clonotype was found many times. This chain links TRBV11-2 with TRBJ2-3; no clear D. Looked up from germline, CDR1 is SGHAT and CDR2 is FQNNGV. The CDR3 extends over 17 amino acids. V gave up 1 base and J gave up 6 bases, with 20 bases separating them. The DNA for the CDR3 is TGTGCCAGCAGCTTAGGACCTTGGGGTAGTTTCCCTGATACGCAGTATTTT. Translated, it gives CASSLGPWGSFPDTQYF.

Notes on this clonotype: A much larger clone lies a single base off, so this may be a read error. The chain carries TRBV20-1 and TRBJ2-3; TRBD2 is a possible D gene (5 bases). The CDR3 has 13 residues. The germline V gene encodes CDR1 DFQATT and CDR2 SNEGSKA (reference sequence). The CDR3 DNA follows: TGCAGTACTAGAGGACCCCACTTATATACGCAGTATTTT. This gives the protein CSTRGPHLYTQYF.

This clonotype was observed at least ten times. The CDR3 DNA reads as TGTGCCAGCAGGCCGGGACTAGGCTCAGATACGCAGTATTTT. Translation: CASRPGLGSDTQYF. The chain joins TRBV12-3 or TRBV12-4 to TRBJ2-3; 8 bases fit TRBD2. The CDR3 has 14 amino acids. Germline trimming cut 6 bases from V and 4 bases from J; bases unmatched to any gene: 6.

There are a few counts of this clonotype. This chain uses TRBV10-1 with TRBJ2-5; D is unclear. The germline V gene has CDR1 WNHNN and CDR2 SYGVQD (reference sequence). CDR3 length: 16 residues. The V end lost 6 bases, the J end lost 0 bases, and 17 bases lay between the germline ends. The CDR3 nucleotides read TGCGCCAGCAGGCCCCACTGCTTTTGGTACCAAGAGACCCAGTACTTC. Translation: CASRPHCFWYQETQYF.

This clonotype was counted a few times. The chain links TRBV27 to TRBJ1-5; D not resolved. Looked up from germline, CDR1 is MNHEY and CDR2 is SMNVEV (reference sequence). The CDR3 contains 14 residues. V was pared by 4 bases and J by 8 bases, with 15 bases between. CDR3 bases: TGTGCCAGCAGTTCTCTCGGGTTTTCCGAGCCCCAGCATTTT. Translated: CASSSLGFSEPQHF.

At least ten counts were recorded for this clonotype. The chain recombines TRBV6-1 with TRBJ2-2; no firm D call. The CDR3 is 11 residues long. Germline V CDR1 and CDR2: MNHNS, SASEGT. Trimming took off 9 bases at V and 2 bases at J, with 4 bases between the two ends. As DNA, the CDR3 is TGTGCCAGTAAAAACACCGGGGAGCTGTTTTTT. It specifies CASKNTGELFF.

This clonotype came up many times. The rearrangement joins TRBV27 to TRBJ1-4; D remains ambiguous. Germline V CDR1 and CDR2: MNHEY, SMNVEV (reference sequence). This CDR3 comprises 13 residues. Trimming removed 6 bases from V and 6 bases from J, with 11 bases in between. Written as DNA, the CDR3 is TGTGCCAGCAGGCTAGTCGAGGATGAAAAACTGTTTTTT. This sequence encodes CASRLVEDEKLFF.

This clonotype was recorded many times. The V and J genes are TRBV30 and TRBJ2-7; TRBD2 might be the D (5 bases). Germline V gene sequence: CDR1 GTSNPN, CDR2 SVGIG (reference sequence). Trimming cost V 2 bases and J 0 bases, with 14 bases left between them. The CDR3 extends over 15 amino acids. In nucleotides, the CDR3 is TGTGCCTGGAGTACGTACGGGATGGTCTCCTACGAGCAGTACTTC. This translates into CAWSTYGMVSYEQYF.

This clonotype was seen only a few times. The CDR3 DNA is TGTGCCAGCAGTTACTTGAGGGGGGGTATCACCGGGGAGCTGTTTTTT. This translates into CASSYLRGGITGELFF. The chain employs TRBV6-1 and TRBJ2-2, with D perhaps TRBD2 (7 bases). Trimming took 5 bases from V and 4 from J, leaving 17 bases between them. The CDR3 extends over 16 amino acids. Germline lookup yields CDR1 MNHNS and CDR2 SASEGT.

This clonotype was recorded many times. The chain joins TRBV30 to TRBJ2-5; TRBD2 matches 8 bases. The germline CDR1 and CDR2 sequences are GTSNPN and SVGIG (reference sequence). V shed 1 base, J shed 7 bases, and the junction held 5 bases outside the gene matches. This CDR3 contains 13 residues. CDR3 sequence (DNA): TGTGCCTGGAGTGAAGCGGGAGTTTTGACCCAGTACTTC. It translates to CAWSEAGVLTQYF.

The rearrangement uses TRBV9 and TRBJ2-1; TRBD1 agrees at 8 bases. Unmatched junction bases numbered 8, after V lost 4 bases and J lost 2 bases. CDR1 is SGDLS, CDR2 YYNGEE, per germline. CDR3 size: 16 residues. The CDR3 sequence is CASSPGQGLAYNEQFF. The CDR3 DNA is TGTGCCAGCAGCCCCGGACAGGGTTTGGCCTACAATGAGCAGTTCTTC. Full variable domain (outside the CDR3, taken from reference TRBV9 and TRBJ2-1): DSGVTQTPKHLITATGQRVTLRCSPRSGDLSVYWYQQSLDQGLQFLIQYYNGEERAKGNILERFSAQQFPDLHSELNLSSLELGDSALYFCASSPGQGLAYNEQFFGPGTRLTVL.

The chain has TRBV19 and TRBJ2-2, with a weak D call TRBD1 (5 bases). V was trimmed by 10 bases and J by 2 bases, leaving 14 bases between them. Per germline, CDR1 LNHDA and CDR2 SQIVND (reference sequence). This CDR3 is 14 amino acids long. CDR3 sequence reads: CATTGAHNTGELFF. CDR3 coding DNA: TGTGCCACTACAGGCGCGCACAACACCGGGGAGCTGTTTTTT.